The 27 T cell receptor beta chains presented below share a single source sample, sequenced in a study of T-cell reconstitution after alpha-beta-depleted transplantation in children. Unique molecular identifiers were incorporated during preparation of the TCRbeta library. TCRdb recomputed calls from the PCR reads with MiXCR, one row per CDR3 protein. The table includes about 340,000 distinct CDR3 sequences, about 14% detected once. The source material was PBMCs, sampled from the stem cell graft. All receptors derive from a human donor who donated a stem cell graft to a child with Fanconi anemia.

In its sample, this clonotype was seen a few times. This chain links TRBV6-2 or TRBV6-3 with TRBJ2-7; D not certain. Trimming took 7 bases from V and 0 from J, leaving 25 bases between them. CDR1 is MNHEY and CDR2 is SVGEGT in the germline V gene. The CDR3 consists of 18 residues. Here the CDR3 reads CASKGWVDPPSSSYEQYF. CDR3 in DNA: TGTGCCAGCAAGGGATGGGTAGACCCCCCGAGTTCCTCCTACGAGCAGTACTTC.

Here the CDR3 reads CASSYTSGGLTDTQYF. The CDR3 DNA is TGTGCCAGCAGCTATACTAGCGGGGGACTCACAGATACGCAGTATTTT. V and J are TRBV7-2 and TRBJ2-3, with TRBD2 matching 11 bases. V lost 4 bases, J lost 2 bases, and 5 bases stayed unmatched. Germline CDR1 reads SGHTA; CDR2 reads FQGNSA. The CDR3 contains 16 residues.

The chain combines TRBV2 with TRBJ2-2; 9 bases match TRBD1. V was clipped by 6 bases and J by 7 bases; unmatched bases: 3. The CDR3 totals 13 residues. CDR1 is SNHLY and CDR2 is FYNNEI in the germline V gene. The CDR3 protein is CASSETGGGELFF. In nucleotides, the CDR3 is TGTGCCAGCAGCGAGACAGGGGGCGGGGAGCTGTTTTTT.

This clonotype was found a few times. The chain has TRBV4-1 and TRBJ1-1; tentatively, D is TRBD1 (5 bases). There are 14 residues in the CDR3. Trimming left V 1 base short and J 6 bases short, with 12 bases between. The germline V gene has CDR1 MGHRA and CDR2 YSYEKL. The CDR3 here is CASSQGAWGSEAFF. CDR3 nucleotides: TGCGCCAGCAGCCAAGGAGCGTGGGGGTCTGAAGCTTTCTTT.

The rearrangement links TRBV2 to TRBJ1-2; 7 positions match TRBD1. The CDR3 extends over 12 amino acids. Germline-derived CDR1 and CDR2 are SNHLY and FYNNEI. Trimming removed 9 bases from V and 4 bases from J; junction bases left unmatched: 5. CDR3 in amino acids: CARRQGIYGYTF. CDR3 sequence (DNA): TGTGCCAGACGACAGGGAATCTATGGCTACACCTTC.

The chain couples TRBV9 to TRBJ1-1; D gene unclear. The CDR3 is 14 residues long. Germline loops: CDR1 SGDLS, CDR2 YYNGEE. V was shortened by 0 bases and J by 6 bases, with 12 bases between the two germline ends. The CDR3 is CASSVGVSNAEAFF. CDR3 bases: TGTGCCAGCAGCGTAGGAGTGTCAAACGCTGAAGCTTTCTTT.

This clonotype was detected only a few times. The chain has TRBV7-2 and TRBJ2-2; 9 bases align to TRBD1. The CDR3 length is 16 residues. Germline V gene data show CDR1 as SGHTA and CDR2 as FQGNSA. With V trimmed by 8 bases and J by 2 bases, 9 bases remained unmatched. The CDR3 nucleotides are TGTGCCAGCTCGTCCTACAGGGGGCCCAACACCGGGGAGCTGTTTTTT. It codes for CASSSYRGPNTGELFF.

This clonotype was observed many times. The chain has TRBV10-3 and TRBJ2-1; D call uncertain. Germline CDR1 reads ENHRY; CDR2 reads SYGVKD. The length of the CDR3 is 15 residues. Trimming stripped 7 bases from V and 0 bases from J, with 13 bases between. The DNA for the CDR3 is TGTGCCATCAAGTCCGGCCTCAGCTCCTACAATGAGCAGTTCTTC. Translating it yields CAIKSGLSSYNEQFF.

CDR3 in DNA: TGTGCCAGCAGCTTACCGGGACAGGGGGCCCTAAATGAGCAGTTCTTC. Residues: CASSLPGQGALNEQFF. V usage is TRBV7-2 and J usage is TRBJ2-1; 12 positions match TRBD1. The CDR3 has 16 amino acids. The V segment lost 2 bases and the J segment 7 bases; nucleotides outside the gene matches: 6. CDR1 and CDR2 (germline): SGHTA, FQGNSA.

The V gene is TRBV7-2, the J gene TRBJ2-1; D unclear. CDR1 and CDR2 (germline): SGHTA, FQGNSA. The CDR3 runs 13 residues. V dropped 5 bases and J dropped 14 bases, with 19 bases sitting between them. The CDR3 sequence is CASSPRMLGWKFF. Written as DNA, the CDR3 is TGTGCCAGCAGCCCCCGTATGCTCGGGTGGAAGTTCTTC.

The CDR3 region has the DNA TGTGCCAGCAGACCGGGACAGGAGATTACCGGGGAGCTGTTTTTT. Protein: CASRPGQEITGELFF. The chain carries TRBV6-1 and TRBJ2-2; 8 positions match TRBD1. V dropped 6 bases and J dropped 5; count of bases not matched to a gene: 8. There are 15 residues in the CDR3. The V gene's germline CDR1 is MNHNS and CDR2 SASEGT.

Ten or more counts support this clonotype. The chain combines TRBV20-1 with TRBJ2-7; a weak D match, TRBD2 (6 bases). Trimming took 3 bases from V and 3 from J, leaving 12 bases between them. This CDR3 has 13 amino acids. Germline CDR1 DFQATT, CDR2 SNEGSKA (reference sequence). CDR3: CSASRDSIYEQYV. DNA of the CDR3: TGCAGTGCTAGTCGGGACTCTATCTACGAGCAGTACGTC.

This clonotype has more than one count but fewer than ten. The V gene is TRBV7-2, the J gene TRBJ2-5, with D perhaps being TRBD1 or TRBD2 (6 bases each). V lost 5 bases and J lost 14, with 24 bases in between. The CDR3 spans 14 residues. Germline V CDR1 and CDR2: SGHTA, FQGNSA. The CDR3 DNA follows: TGTGCCAGCAGCACAGGCCAAGGGGGGTTGCCCTATTACTTC. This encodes CASSTGQGGLPYYF.

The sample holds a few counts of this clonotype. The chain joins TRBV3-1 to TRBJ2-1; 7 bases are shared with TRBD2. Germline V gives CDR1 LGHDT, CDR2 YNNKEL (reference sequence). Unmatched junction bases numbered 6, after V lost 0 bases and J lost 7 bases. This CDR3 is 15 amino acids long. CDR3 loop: CASSQESGAWNEQFF. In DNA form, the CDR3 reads TGTGCCAGCAGCCAAGAGAGCGGGGCCTGGAATGAGCAGTTCTTC.

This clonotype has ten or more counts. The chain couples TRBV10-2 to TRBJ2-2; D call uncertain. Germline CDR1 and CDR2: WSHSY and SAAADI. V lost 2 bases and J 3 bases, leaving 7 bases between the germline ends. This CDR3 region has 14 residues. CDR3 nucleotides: TGCGCCAGCAGTGAGGCAGACTACACCGGGGAGCTGTTTTTT. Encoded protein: CASSEADYTGELFF.

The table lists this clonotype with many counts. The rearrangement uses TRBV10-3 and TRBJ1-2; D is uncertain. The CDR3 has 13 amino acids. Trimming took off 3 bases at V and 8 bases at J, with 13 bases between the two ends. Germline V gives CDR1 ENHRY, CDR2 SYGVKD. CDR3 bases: TGTGCCATCAGTGACACGGAGGGTTGGGGCTACACCTTC. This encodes CAISDTEGWGYTF.

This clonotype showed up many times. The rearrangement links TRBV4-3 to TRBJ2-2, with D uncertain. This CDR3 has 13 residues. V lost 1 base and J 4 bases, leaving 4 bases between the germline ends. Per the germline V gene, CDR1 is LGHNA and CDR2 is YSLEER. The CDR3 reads CASSQVPTGELFF. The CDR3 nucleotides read TGCGCCAGCAGCCAAGTCCCCACCGGGGAGCTGTTTTTT.

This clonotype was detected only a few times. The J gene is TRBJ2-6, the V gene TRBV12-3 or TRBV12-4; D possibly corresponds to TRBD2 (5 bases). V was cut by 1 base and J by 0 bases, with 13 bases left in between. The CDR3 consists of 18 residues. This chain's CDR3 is CASSLGLLAGSGANVLTF. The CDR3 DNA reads TGTGCCAGCAGTTTAGGCCTCCTGGCGGGCTCTGGGGCCAACGTCCTGACTTTC.

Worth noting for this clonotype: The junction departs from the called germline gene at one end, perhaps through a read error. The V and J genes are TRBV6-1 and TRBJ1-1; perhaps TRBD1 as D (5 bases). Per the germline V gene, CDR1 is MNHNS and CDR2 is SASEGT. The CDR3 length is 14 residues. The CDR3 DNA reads TGTGCCAGCAGGGAAGGGGCGGATGACACTGAAGCTTTCTTT. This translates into CASREGADDTEAFF.

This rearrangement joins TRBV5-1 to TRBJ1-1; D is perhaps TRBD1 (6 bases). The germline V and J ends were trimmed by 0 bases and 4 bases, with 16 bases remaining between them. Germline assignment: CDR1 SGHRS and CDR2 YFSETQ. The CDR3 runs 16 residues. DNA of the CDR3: TGCGCCAGCAGCTTGGTTAACAGGGAATGGGGCACTGAAGCTTTCTTT. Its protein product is CASSLVNREWGTEAFF.

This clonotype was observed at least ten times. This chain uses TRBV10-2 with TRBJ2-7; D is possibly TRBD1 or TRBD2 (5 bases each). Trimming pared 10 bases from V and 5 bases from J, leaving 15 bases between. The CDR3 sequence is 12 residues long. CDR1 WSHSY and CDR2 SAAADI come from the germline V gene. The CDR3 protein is CATSLGTHEQYF. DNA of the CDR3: TGCGCCACCAGCTTGGGGACCCACGAGCAGTACTTC.

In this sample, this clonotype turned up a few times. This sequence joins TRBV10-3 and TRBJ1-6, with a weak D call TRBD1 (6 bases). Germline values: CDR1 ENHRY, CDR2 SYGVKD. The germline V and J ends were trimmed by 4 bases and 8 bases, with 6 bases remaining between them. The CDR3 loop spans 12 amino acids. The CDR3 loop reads CAISGTDSPLHF. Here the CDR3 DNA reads TGTGCCATCAGTGGGACAGATTCACCCCTCCACTTT.

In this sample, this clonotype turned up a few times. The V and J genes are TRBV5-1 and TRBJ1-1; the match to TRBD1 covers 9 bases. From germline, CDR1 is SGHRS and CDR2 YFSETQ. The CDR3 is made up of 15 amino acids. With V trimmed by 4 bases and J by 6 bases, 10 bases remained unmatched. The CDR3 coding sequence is TGCGCCAGCAGCCAGAGGACAGGGGTAATGTCTGAAGCTTTCTTT. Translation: CASSQRTGVMSEAFF.

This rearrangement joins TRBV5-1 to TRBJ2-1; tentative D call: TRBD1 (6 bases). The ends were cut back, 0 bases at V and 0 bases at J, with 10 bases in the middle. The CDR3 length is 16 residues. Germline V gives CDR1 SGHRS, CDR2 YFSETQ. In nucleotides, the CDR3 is TGCGCCAGCAGCTTGGGGCAGGGGTACTCCTACAATGAGCAGTTCTTC. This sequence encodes CASSLGQGYSYNEQFF.

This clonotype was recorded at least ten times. CDR3 DNA sequence: TGCGCCAGCAGCCAAGATTCGGGGTTCCACACCGGGGAGCTGTTTTTT. It specifies CASSQDSGFHTGELFF. The V and J genes are TRBV4-3 and TRBJ2-2, with D maybe TRBD2 (5 bases). CDR3 length: 16 residues. Trimming removed 0 bases from V and 3 bases from J, with 11 bases in between. The germline gives CDR1 LGHNA, CDR2 YSLEER.

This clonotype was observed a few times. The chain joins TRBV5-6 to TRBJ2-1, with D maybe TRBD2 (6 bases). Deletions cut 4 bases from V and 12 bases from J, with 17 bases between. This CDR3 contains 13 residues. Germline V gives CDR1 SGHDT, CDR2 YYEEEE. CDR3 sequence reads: CASSPLGGTVQFF. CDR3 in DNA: TGTGCCAGCAGCCCCTTGGGCGGGACCGTGCAGTTCTTC.

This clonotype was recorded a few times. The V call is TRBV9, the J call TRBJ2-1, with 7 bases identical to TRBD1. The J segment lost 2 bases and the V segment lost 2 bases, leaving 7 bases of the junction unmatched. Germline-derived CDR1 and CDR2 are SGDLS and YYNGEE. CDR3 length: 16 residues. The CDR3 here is CASSVGTEPTYNEQFF. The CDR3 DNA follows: TGTGCCAGCAGCGTGGGGACAGAACCCACCTACAATGAGCAGTTCTTC.